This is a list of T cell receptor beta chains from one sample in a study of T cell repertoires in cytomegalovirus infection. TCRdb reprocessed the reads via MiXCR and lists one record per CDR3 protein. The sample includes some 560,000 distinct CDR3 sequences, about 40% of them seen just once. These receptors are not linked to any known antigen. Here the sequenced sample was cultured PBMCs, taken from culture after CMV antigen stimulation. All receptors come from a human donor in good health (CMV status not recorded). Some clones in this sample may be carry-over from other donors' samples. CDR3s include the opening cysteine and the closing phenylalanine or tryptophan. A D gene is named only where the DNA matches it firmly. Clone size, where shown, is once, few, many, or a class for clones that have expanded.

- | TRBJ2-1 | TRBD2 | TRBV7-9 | CASSHPLSGSIVEQFF | TGTGCCAGCAGCCATCCCCTTAGCGGGAGTATTGTTGAGCAGTTCTTC
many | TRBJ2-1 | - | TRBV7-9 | CASSLSLHYNEQFF | TGTGCCAGCAGCTTGAGTCTCCACTACAATGAGCAGTTCTTC
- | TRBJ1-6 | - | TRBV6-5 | CASSTQGAFFLGNSPLHF | TGTGCCAGCAGTACACAGGGTGCTTTTTTCCTCGGTAATTCACCCCTCCACTTT
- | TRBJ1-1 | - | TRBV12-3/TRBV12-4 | CASSQTAHATEAFF | TGTGCCAGCAGTCAGACAGCCCATGCCACTGAAGCTTTCTTT
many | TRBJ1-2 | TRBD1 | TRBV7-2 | CASSPWGQGHNVHGYTF | TGTGCCAGCAGCCCCTGGGGACAGGGGCACAACGTGCATGGCTACACCTTC
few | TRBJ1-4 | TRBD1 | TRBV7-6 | CASSHPRQGGTKLFF | TGTGCCAGCAGCCACCCGCGTCAGGGGGGGACAAAACTGTTTTTT
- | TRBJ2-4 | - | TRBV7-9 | CASSLATSTGGPGNIQYF | TGTGCCAGCAGCTTAGCGACATCAACCGGGGGGCCAGGAAACATTCAGTACTTC
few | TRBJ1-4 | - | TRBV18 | CASSPQGRPEKLFF | TGTGCCAGCTCACCACAGGGGCGCCCGGAAAAACTGTTTTTT
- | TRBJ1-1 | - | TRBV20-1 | CSARGQGVFTEAFF | TGCAGTGCTAGGGGGCAGGGCGTGTTCACTGAAGCTTTCTTT
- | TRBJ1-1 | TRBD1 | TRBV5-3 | CASSLEGQGVNTEAFF | TGTGCCAGCAGCTTGGAGGGACAGGGGGTGAACACTGAAGCTTTCTTT
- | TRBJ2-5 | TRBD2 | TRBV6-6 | CASKAGGSQETQYF | TGTGCCAGCAAAGCGGGCGGGAGCCAAGAGACCCAGTACTTC
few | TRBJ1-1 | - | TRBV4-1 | CASSQEFPYTEAFF | TGCGCCAGCAGCCAAGAGTTCCCCTACACTGAAGCTTTCTTT
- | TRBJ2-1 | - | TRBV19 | CASIMRLNEQFF | TGTGCCAGTATCATGCGCCTCAATGAGCAGTTCTTC
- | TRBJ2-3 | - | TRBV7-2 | CASSPGEITQYF | TGTGCCAGCAGCCCTGGTGAAATTACGCAGTATTTT
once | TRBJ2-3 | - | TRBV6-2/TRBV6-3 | CASTAGAAEYQLHGTQYF | TGTGCCAGCACCGCTGGGGCCGCCGAATACCAACTCCACGGTACGCAGTATTTT
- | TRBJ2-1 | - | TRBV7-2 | CASSFSGPGNEQFF | TGTGCCAGCAGCTTTAGCGGTCCAGGGAATGAGCAGTTCTTC
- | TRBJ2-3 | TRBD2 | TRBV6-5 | CASSRGTRIGDTQYF | TGTGCCAGCAGTCGCGGGACTAGGATCGGAGATACGCAGTATTTT
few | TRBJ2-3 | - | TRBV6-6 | CASSVLTPTDTQYF | TGTGCCAGCAGTGTACTGACACCCACAGATACGCAGTATTTT
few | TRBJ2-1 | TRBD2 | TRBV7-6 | CASSPGEGYNEQFF | TGTGCCAGCAGCCCCGGGGAGGGATACAATGAGCAGTTCTTC
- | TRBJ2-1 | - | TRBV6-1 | CASSPPRNEQFF | TGTGCCAGCAGCCCCCCCCGCAATGAGCAGTTCTTC
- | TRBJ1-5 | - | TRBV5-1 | CASSPLPSQPQHF | TGCGCCAGCAGCCCCCTGCCGTCTCAGCCCCAGCATTTT
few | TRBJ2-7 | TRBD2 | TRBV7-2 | CASSPGQAGGGEQYF | TGTGCCAGCAGCCCGGGACAAGCGGGAGGCGGCGAGCAGTACTTC
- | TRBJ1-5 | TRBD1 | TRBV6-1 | CASSLTGRNQPQHF | TGTGCCAGCAGCCTGACAGGGCGCAATCAGCCCCAGCATTTT
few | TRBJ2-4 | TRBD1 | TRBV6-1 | CASRGQGENIQYF | TGTGCCAGCAGAGGACAGGGCGAAAACATTCAGTACTTC
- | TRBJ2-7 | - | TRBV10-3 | CAISGREPEQYF | TGTGCCATCAGTGGACGGGAGCCGGAGCAGTACTTC
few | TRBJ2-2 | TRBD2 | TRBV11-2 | CASSLASGGRRNTGELFF | TGTGCCAGCAGCTTGGCTAGCGGAGGGCGACGGAACACCGGGGAGCTGTTTTTT
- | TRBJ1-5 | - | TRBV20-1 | CSAGLQGYSNQPQHF | TGCAGTGCTGGATTACAGGGTTATAGCAATCAGCCCCAGCATTTT
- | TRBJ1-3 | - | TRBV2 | CASSEQGNTIYF | TGTGCCAGCAGCGAACAGGGAAACACCATATATTTT
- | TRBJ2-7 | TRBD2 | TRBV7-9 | CASSAHRSGRGHEQYF | TGTGCCAGCAGCGCCCATCGAAGCGGGAGGGGCCACGAGCAGTACTTC
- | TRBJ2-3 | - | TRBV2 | CASKGRDTQYF | TGTGCCAGCAAGGGACGAGATACGCAGTATTTT
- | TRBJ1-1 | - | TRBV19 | CASSIPPFAEAFF | TGTGCCAGTAGTATACCCCCTTTCGCTGAAGCTTTCTTT
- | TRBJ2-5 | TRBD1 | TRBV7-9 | CASSSTGARRGTQYF | TGTGCCAGCAGCTCCACAGGGGCCAGGCGTGGGACCCAGTACTTC
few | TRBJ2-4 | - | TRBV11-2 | CASSLAGGQGLNIQYF | TGTGCCAGCAGCTTAGCGGGAGGACAGGGTCTAAACATTCAGTACTTC
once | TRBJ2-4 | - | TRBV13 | CASGGLYGIQYF | TGTGCCAGTGGGGGACTGTACGGGATTCAGTACTTC
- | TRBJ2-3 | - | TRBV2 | CASSGGEGRSTDTQYF | TGTGCCAGCAGCGGGGGCGAGGGCCGTAGCACAGATACGCAGTATTTT
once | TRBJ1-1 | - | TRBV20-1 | CSARPGGGNTEAFF | TGCAGTGCTCGCCCGGGGGGGGGGAACACTGAAGCTTTCTTT
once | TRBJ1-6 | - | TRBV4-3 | CASSRVLGPLHF | TGCGCCAGCAGCCGTGTATTAGGGCCCCTCCACTTT
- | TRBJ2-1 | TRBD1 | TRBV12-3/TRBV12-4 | CASSLGDRGHTQFF | TGTGCCAGCAGTTTAGGGGACAGGGGCCATACTCAGTTCTTC
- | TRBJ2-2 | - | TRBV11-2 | CASIPDGRAGELFF | TGTGCCAGCATCCCTGACGGCAGGGCCGGGGAGCTGTTTTTT
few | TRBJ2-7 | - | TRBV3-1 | CASSQDVGSYEQYF | TGTGCCAGCAGCCAAGATGTCGGATCCTACGAGCAGTACTTC
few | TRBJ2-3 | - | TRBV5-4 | CASSQGADTDTQYF | TGTGCCAGCAGCCAAGGAGCGGACACAGATACGCAGTATTTT
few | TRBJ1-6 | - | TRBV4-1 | CASSQDGPGSGNSPLHF | TGCGCCAGCAGCCAAGATGGCCCAGGGTCAGGAAATTCACCCCTCCACTTT
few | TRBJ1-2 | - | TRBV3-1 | CASSPRDDFYGYTF | TGTGCCAGCAGCCCTCGGGACGACTTCTATGGCTACACCTTC
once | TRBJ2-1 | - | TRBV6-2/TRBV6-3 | CASRLFERKNEQFF | TGTGCCAGCAGACTGTTCGAGCGCAAGAATGAGCAGTTCTTC
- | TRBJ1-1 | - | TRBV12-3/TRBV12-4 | CASRRGRTTEAFF | TGTGCCAGCAGACGGGGAAGGACCACTGAAGCTTTCTTT
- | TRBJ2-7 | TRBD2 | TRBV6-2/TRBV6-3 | CASTRLALLSRSYEQYF | TGTGCCAGCACGAGACTAGCCCTCTTATCACGTTCCTACGAGCAGTACTTC
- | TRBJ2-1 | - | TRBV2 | CASISQRGPNEQFF | TGTGCCAGCATAAGCCAGAGGGGACCCAATGAGCAGTTCTTC
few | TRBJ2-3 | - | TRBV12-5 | CASGLVSTDTQYF | TGTGCTAGTGGTTTGGTTAGCACAGATACGCAGTATTTT
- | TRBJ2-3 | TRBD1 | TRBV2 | CASSPRTGQAGTQYF | TGTGCCAGCAGTCCCCGGACAGGGCAGGCGGGTACGCAGTATTTT
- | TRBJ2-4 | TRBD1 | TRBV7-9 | CASSPSGGPGQGNIQYF | TGTGCCAGCAGCCCCAGTGGAGGGCCGGGACAGGGGAACATTCAGTACTTC
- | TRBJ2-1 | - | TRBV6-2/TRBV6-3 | CASRLALHLNEQFF | TGTGCCAGCAGGCTAGCCCTGCACCTCAATGAGCAGTTCTTC